This TCR beta chain was profiled in a study of metastatic and nonmetastatic thyroid tumors. Study information: Where malignant and benign thyroid patients were concerned, repertoires were compared across blood and tumor or nodule tissue. The study's findings and limits: Significantly higher TCR beta diversity was reportedly seen in malignant thyroid tumors than benign nodules, in blood and tumor.

Germline-derived CDR1 and CDR2 are DFQATT and SNEGSKA (reference sequence). The J segment lost 2 bases and the V segment lost 3 bases, leaving 6 bases of the junction unmatched. This CDR3 contains 14 residues. None of the patients had undergone any treatment ahead of thyroid surgery. Authors' analysis steps: A classifier for distant metastasis in papillary thyroid cancer was constructed using CDR3 differences observed across clinicopathological groups. Through MiXCR, TCRdb re-clonotyped the PCR reads. TCRdb, not the original authors, processed these V and J calls. The table lists about 23,000 clones, around 21% of them singletons, with under 30% in the top ten. This clone was detected many times. Its antigen is undetermined.

The receptor's source is a female donor with papillary thyroid cancer or a benign thyroid nodule (not recorded which). Some clones in this sample may be carry-over from other donors' samples. The chain carries TRBV20-1 and TRBJ2-7; 8 nucleotides align to TRBD2. Sequenced sample: blood. The CDR3 coding sequence is TGCAGTGCTAGGTTCCTAGCGGGTACCTACGAGCAGTACTTC. Translation gives CSARFLAGTYEQYF.